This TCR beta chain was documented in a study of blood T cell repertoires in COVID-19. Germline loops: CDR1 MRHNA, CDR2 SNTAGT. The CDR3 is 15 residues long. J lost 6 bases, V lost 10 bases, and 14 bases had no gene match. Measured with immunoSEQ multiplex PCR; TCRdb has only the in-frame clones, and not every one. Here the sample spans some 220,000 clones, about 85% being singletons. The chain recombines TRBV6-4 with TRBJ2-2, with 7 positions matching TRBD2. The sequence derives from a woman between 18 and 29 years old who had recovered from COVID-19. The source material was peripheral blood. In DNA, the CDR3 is TGTGCCACCAAGCGGGTGGCGGGAGTCGCCGGGGAGCTGTTTTTT. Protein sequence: CATKRVAGVAGELFF.